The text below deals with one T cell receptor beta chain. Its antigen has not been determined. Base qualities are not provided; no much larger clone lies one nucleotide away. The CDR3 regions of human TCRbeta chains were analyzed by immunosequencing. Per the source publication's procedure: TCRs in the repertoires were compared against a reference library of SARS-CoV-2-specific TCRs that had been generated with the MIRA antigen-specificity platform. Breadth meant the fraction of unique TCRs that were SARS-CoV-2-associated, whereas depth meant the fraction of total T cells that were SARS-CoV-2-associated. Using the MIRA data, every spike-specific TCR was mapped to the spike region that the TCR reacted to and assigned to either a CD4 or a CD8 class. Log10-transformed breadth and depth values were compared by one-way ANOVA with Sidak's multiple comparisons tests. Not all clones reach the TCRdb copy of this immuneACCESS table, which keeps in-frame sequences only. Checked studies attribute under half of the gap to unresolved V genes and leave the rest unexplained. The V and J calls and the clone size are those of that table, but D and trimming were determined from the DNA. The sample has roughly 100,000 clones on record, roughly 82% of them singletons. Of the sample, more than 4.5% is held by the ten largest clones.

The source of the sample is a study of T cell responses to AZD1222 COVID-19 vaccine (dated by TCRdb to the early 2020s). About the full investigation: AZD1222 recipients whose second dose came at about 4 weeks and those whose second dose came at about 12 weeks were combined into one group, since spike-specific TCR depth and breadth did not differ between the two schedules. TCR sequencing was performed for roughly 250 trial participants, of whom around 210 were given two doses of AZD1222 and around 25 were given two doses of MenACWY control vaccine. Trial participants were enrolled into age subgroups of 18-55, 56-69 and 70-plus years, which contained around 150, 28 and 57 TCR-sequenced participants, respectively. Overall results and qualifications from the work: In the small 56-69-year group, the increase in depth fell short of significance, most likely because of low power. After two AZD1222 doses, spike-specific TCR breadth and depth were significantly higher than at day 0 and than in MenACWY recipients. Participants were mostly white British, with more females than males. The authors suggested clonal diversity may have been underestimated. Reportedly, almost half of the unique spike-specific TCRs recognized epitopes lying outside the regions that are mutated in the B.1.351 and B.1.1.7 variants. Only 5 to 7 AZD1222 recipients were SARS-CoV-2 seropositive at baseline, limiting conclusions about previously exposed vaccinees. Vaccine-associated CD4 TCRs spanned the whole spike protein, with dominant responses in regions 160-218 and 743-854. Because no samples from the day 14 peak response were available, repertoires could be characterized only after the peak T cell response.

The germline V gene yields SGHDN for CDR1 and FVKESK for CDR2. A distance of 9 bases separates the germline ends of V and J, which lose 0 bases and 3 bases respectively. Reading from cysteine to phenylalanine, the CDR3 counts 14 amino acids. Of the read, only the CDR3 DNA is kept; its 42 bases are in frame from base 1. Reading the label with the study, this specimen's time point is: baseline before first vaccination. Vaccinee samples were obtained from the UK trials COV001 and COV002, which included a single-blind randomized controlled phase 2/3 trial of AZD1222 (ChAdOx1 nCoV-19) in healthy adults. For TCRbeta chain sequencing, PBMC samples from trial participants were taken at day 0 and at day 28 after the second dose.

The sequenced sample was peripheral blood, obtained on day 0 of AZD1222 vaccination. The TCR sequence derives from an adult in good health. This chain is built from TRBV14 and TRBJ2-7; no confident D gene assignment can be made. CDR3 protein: CASSQEVGIYEQYF. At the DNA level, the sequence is TGTGCCAGCAGCCAAGAGGTGGGCATCTACGAGCAGTACTTC.